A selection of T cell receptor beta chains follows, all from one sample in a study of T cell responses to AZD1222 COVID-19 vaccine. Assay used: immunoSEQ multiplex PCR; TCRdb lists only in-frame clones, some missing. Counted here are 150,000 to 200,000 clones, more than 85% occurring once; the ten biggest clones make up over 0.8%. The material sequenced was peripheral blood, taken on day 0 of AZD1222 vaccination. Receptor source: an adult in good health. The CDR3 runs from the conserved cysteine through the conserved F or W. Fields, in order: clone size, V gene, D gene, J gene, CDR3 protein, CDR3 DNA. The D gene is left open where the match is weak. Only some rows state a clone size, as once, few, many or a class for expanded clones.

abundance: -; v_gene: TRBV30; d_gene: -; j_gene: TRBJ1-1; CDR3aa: CAWGDSLEAFF; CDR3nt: TGTGCCTGGGGTGACAGTCTTGAAGCTTTCTTT
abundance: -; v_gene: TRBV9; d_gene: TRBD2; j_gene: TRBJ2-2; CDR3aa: CASSPGTSGGALTGELFF; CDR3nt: TGTGCCAGCAGCCCAGGGACTAGCGGGGGGGCCTTGACCGGGGAGCTGTTTTTT
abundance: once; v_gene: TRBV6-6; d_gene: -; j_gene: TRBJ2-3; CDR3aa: CASRRTGTDTQYF; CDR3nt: TGTGCCAGCAGAAGGACAGGCACAGATACGCAGTATTTT
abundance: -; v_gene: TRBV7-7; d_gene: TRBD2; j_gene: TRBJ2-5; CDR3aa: CASSPGLAGGAETQYF; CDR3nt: TGTGCCAGCAGCCCCGGACTAGCGGGGGGTGCAGAGACCCAGTACTTC
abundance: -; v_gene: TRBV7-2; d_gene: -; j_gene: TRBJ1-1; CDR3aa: CASSLAKNTEAFF; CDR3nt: TGTGCCAGCAGCTTAGCCAAAAACACTGAAGCTTTCTTT
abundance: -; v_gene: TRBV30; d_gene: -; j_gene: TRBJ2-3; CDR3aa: CAWSTAWGAGRPDTQYF; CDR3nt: TGTGCCTGGAGTACCGCCTGGGGCGCGGGGAGACCAGATACGCAGTATTTT
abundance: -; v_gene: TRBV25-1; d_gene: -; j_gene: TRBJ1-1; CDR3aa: CASAGVTEAFF; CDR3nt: TGTGCCAGCGCAGGGGTGACTGAAGCTTTCTTT
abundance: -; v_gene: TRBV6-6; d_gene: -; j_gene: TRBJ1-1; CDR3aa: CASSYSVVSEAFF; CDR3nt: TGTGCCAGCAGTTATAGTGTGGTATCTGAAGCTTTCTTT
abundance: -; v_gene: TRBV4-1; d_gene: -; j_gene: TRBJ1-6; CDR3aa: CASSQERAGFSPLHF; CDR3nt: TGCGCCAGCAGCCAAGAACGGGCGGGTTTTTCACCCCTCCACTTT
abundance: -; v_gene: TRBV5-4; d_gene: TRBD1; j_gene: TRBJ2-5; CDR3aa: CASNRISGTGYQETQYF; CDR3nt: TGTGCCAGCAACCGTATATCCGGGACAGGGTACCAAGAGACCCAGTACTTC
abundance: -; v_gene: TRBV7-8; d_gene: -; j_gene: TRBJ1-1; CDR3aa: CASSLERGRSTEAFF; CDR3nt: TGTGCCAGCAGCTTAGAACGAGGGCGGAGCACTGAAGCTTTCTTT
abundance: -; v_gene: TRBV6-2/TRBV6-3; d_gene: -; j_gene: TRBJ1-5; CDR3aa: CASSRDVGGWQPQHF; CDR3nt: TGTGCCAGCAGTCGGGATGTGGGCGGGTGGCAGCCCCAGCATTTT
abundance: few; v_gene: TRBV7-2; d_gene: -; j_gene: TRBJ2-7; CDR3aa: CASSLTGFGYEQYF; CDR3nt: TGTGCCAGCAGCCTGACAGGTTTCGGGTACGAGCAGTACTTC
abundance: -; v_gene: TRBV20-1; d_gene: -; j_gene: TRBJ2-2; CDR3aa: CSASGRGRDTGELFF; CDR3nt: TGCAGTGCTAGTGGCCGGGGGCGGGACACCGGGGAGCTGTTTTTT
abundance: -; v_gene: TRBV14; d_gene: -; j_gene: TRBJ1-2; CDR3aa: CASSAHNYGYTF; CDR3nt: TGTGCCAGCAGCGCCCACAACTATGGCTACACCTTC
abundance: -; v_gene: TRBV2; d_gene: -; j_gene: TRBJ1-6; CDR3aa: CASKTGSPYSPLHF; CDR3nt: TGTGCCAGCAAAACAGGGAGCCCTTACTCACCCCTCCACTTT
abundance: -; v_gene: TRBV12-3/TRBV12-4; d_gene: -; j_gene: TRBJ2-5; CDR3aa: CASSRLQGTQYF; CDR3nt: TGTGCCAGCAGTCGACTCCAGGGAACCCAGTACTTC
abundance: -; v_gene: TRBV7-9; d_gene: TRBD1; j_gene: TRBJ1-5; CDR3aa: CASSPGQGNQPQHF; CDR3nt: TGTGCCAGCAGCCCTGGACAGGGCAATCAGCCCCAGCATTTT
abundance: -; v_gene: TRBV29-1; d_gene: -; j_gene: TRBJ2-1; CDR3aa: CSVEQSSYNEQFF; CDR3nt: TGCAGCGTTGAACAGTCCTCCTACAATGAGCAGTTCTTC
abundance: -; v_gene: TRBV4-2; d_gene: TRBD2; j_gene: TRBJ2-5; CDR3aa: CASSPNTLAGGGETQYF; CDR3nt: TGTGCCAGCAGCCCCAATACCCTAGCGGGGGGTGGAGAGACCCAGTACTTC
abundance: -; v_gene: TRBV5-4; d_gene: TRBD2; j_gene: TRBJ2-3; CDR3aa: CASSWSGGNTDTQYF; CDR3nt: TGTGCCAGCAGCTGGAGCGGGGGGAACACAGATACGCAGTATTTT
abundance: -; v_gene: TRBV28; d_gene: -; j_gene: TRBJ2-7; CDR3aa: CASTPPRVYEQYF; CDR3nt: TGTGCCAGCACCCCACCCCGGGTCTACGAGCAGTACTTC
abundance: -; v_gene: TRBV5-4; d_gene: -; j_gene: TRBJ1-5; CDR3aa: CASSLDSNQPQHF; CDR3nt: TGTGCCAGCAGCTTGGATAGCAATCAGCCCCAGCATTTT
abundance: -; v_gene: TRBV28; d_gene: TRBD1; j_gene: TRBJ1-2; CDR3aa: CASTIFRGQADFYTF; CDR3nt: TGTGCCAGCACTATTTTCCGTGGACAGGCGGATTTCTACACCTTC
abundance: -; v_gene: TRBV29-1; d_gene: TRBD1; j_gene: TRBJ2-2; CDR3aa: CSVEGQGADGELFF; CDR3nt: TGCAGCGTTGAGGGACAGGGGGCGGACGGGGAGCTGTTTTTT
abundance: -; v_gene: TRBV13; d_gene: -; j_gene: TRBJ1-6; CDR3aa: CASSLGAFNSPLHF; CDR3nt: TGTGCCAGCAGCTTGGGGGCGTTCAATTCACCCCTCCACTTT
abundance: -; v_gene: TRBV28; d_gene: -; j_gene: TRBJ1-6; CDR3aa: CASSLGSRTSYNSPLHF; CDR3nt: TGTGCCAGCAGTTTAGGATCACGAACCTCCTATAATTCACCCCTCCACTTT
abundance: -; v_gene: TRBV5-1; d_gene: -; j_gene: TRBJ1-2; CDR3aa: CASSWGGEYGYTF; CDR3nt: TGCGCCAGCAGCTGGGGAGGGGAGTATGGCTACACCTTC
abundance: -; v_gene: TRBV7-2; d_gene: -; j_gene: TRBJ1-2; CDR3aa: CASSTRQVNYGYTF; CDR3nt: TGTGCCAGCAGCACAAGACAGGTTAACTATGGCTACACCTTC
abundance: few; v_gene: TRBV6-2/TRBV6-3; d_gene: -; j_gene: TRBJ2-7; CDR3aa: CASSYLRVRYEQYF; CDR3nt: TGTGCCAGCAGTTACCTCCGGGTTCGCTACGAGCAGTACTTC
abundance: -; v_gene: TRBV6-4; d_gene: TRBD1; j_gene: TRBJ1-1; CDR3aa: CASRGQGGTEAFF; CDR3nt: TGTGCCAGCAGGGGACAGGGGGGCACTGAAGCTTTCTTT
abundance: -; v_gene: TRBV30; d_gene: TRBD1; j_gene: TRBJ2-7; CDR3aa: CAWSGPTGAEQYF; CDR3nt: TGTGCCTGGAGTGGGCCGACAGGGGCCGAGCAGTACTTC
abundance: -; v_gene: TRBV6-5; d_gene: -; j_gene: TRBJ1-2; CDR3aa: CASRWVPNYGYTF; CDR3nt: TGTGCCAGCAGATGGGTACCGAACTATGGCTACACCTTC
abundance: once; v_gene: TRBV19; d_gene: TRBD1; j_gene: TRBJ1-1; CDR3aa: CAVTPWTGAEAFF; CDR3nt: TGTGCCGTAACGCCATGGACAGGGGCTGAAGCTTTCTTT
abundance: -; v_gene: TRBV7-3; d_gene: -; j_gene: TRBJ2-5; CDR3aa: CASSLRAGAGETQYF; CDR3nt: TGTGCCAGCAGCTTAAGGGCAGGGGCGGGGGAGACCCAGTACTTC
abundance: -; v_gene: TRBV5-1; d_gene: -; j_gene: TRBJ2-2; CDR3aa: CASSLLGLGTGELFF; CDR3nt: TGCGCCAGCAGCCTCCTGGGGTTGGGGACCGGGGAGCTGTTTTTT
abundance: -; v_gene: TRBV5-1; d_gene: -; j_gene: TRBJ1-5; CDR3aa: CASSLEGSPPQHF; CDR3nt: TGCGCCAGCAGCTTGGAGGGGTCTCCTCCCCAGCATTTT
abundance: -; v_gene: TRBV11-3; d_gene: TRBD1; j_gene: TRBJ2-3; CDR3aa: CASRLLRGHRPGDTQYF; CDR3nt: TGTGCCAGCAGACTCCTGAGGGGGCACCGGCCCGGAGATACGCAGTATTTT
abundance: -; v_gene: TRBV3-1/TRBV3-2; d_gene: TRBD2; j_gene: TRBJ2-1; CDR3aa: CASSQHPSGGNEQFF; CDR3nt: TGTGCCAGCAGCCAACATCCTAGCGGGGGGAATGAGCAGTTCTTC
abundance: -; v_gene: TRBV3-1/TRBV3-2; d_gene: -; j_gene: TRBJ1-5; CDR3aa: CASSPGPNGQPQHF; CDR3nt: TGTGCCAGCAGCCCCGGGCCAAACGGTCAGCCCCAGCATTTT
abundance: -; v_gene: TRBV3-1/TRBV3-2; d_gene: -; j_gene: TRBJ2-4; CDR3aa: CASSPRQGGRNIQYF; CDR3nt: TGTGCCAGCAGCCCCAGACAGGGAGGACGAAACATTCAGTACTTC
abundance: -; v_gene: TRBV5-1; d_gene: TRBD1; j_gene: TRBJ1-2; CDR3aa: CASSLTGQVLGYGYTF; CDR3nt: TGCGCCAGCAGCTTGACAGGACAGGTACTAGGCTATGGCTACACCTTC
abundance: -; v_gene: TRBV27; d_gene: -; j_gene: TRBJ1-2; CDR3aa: CASSPPNQGQDGYTF; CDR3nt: TGTGCCAGCAGTCCTCCGAACCAGGGGCAGGATGGCTACACCTTC
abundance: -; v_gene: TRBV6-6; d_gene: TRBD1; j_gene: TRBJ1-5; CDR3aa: CASSQRAGGGSNQPQHF; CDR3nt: TGTGCCAGCAGTCAACGCGCAGGGGGCGGAAGCAATCAGCCCCAGCATTTT
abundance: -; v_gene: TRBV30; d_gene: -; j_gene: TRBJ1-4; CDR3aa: CAWSRDEKLFF; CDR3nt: TGTGCCTGGAGTAGGGATGAAAAACTGTTTTTT
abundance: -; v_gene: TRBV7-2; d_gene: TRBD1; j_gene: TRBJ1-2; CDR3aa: CASSLAQARAGGYGYTF; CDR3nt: TGTGCCAGCAGCTTAGCGCAAGCCAGGGCAGGGGGTTATGGCTACACCTTC
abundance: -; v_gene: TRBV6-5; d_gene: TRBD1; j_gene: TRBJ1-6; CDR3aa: CASSQQGHNSPLHF; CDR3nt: TGTGCCAGCAGTCAACAGGGGCATAATTCACCCCTCCACTTT
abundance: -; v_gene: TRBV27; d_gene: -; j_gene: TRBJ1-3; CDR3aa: CASSPASTGGNTIYF; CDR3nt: TGTGCCAGCAGTCCCGCCTCGACAGGAGGAAACACCATATATTTT
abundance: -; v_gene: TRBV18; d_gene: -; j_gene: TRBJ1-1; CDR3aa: CASSPLGVNTEAFF; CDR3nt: TGTGCCAGCTCACCCTTGGGAGTGAACACTGAAGCTTTCTTT
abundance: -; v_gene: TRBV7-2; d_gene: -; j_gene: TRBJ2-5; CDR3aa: CASSLVGQETQYF; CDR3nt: TGTGCCAGCAGCTTAGTCGGGCAAGAGACCCAGTACTTC
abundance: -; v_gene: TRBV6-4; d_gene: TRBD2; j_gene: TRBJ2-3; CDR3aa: CASSDSAGADTQYF; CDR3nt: TGTGCCAGCAGTGACTCAGCGGGGGCAGATACGCAGTATTTT
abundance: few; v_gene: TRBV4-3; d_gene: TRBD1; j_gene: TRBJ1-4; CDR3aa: CASGRTGGFREKLFF; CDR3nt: TGCGCCAGCGGACGGACAGGAGGGTTCCGGGAAAAACTGTTTTTT
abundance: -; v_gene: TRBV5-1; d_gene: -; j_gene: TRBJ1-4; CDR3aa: CASRQGPNEKLFF; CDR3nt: TGCGCCAGCAGACAGGGACCTAATGAAAAACTGTTTTTT
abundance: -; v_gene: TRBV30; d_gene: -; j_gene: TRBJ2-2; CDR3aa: CAWSVYWDRELFF; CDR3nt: TGTGCCTGGAGTGTATACTGGGACCGGGAGCTGTTTTTT
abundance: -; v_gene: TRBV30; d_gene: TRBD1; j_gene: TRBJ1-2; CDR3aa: CAWSLQGAGGYTF; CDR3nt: TGTGCCTGGAGTCTACAGGGGGCAGGTGGCTACACCTTC
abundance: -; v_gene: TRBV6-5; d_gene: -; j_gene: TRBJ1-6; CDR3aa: CASSNWAKNSPLHF; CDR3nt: TGTGCCAGCAGTAACTGGGCCAAGAATTCACCCCTCCACTTT
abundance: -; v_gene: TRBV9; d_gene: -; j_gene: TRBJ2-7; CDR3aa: CVRGEQYF; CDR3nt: TGTGTGCGGGGCGAGCAGTACTTC